Below are 6 T cell receptor beta chains sequenced from a single sample in a study of tumor and adjacent non-tumor tissue in lung cancer. The library came from three nested PCR rounds adapted from ARM-PCR protocols. TCRdb analysed the multiplex PCR reads with MiXCR anew, one entry per CDR3 protein. The sample comprises tens of thousands of distinct CDR3 sequences, 55% to 80% of which are singletons, and about 9.5% rests with the top ten. No cell sorting was done before RNA was extracted from the tissue. Input material: lung tumor tissue. The origin of the receptors is a woman between 40 and 55 years old with non-small cell lung cancer.

Concerning this clonotype: At one end the junction does not follow the germline gene, possibly because of a read error. This sequence joins TRBV6-5 and TRBJ2-1; TRBD1 aligns across 8 bases. Germline V lookup: CDR1 MNHEY, CDR2 SVGAGI. CDR3 size: 15 residues. The DNA of the CDR3 is TGTACCAGCAGTTCGACCGGTACAGGGGGAGGTGAGCAGTTCTTC. Translating gives CTSSSTGTGGGEQFF.

Regarding this clonotype: One junction end does not reproduce the germline sequence, and a read error may be involved. The V and J genes are TRBV12-3 or TRBV12-4 and TRBJ1-2; the D gene is possibly TRBD1 (6 bases). This CDR3 has 14 residues. CDR3 residues: CASSIDTGPGGYTF. In DNA, the CDR3 is TGTGCCAGCAGTATAGATACCGGCCCCGGGGGCTACACGTTC.

By sample share, this clonotype is medium-sized. The chain joins TRBV6-5 to TRBJ1-6, with 12 bases matching TRBD1. Germline CDR1 MNHEY, CDR2 SVGAGI. V shed 2 bases and J 6 bases; nucleotides not matched to a gene: 8. The CDR3 length is 18 residues. The CDR3 DNA is TGTGCCAGCAGTTACGCGATCCCGGGACAGGGGGCTAATTCACCCCTCCACTTT. It specifies CASSYAIPGQGANSPLHF.

The V call is TRBV5-6, the J call TRBJ2-3; TRBD2 agrees at 14 bases. J lost 2 bases, V lost 9 bases, and 11 bases had no gene match. This CDR3 spans 17 amino acids. The germline CDR1 and CDR2 sequences are SGHDT and YYEEEE. The DNA for the CDR3 is TGTGCCAACAACGTCGGGACTAGCGGGAGAGCCACAGATACGCAGTATTTT. This encodes CANNVGTSGRATDTQYF.

This chain links TRBV7-9 with TRBJ1-1; unclear D gene. CDR1 is SEHNR, CDR2 FQNEAQ, per germline (reference sequence). The CDR3 consists of 17 residues. Trimming stripped 3 bases from V and 0 bases from J, with 17 bases between. The CDR3 protein is CASSFDRPWGLNTEAFF. The DNA for the CDR3 is TGTGCCAGCAGCTTCGATCGGCCATGGGGTTTGAACACTGAAGCTTTCTTT.

The V and J genes are TRBV4-3 and TRBJ2-2, with D tentatively TRBD2 (6 bases). Germline values: CDR1 LGHNA, CDR2 YSLEER. Trimming stripped 0 bases from V and 4 bases from J, with 12 bases between. The CDR3 spans 16 residues. The CDR3 spells CASSQDGRRGTGELFF. In DNA, the CDR3 is TGCGCCAGCAGCCAAGACGGTCGGCGGGGCACCGGGGAGCTGTTTTTT.